This TCR beta chain was sequenced for a study of shared clonotypes between healthy human individuals. General observations from the study: Few donors limited the genetic and exposure-history diversity represented.

This clone has at least ten counts. Its antigen is unidentified. Every subset's genomic DNA went evenly onto several immunoSEQ plates. Input per replicate PCR of unsorted PBMC was roughly 300 ng DNA, corresponding to tens of thousands of T cell genomes. Measured with immunoSEQ multiplex PCR; TCRdb has only the in-frame clones, and not every one. This table holds about 490,000 clones, more than 75% found once. The germline V gene encodes CDR1 LNHNV and CDR2 YYDKDF (reference sequence). Trimming took off 0 bases at V and 8 bases at J, with 13 bases between the two ends. This CDR3 has 15 residues. Donors comprised only Caucasian adults living in Nashville, Tennessee.

The chain employs TRBV15 and TRBJ1-4; D is possibly TRBD1 (6 bases). The specimen sequenced was PBMCs. This TCR came from a woman aged 40 to 50 in good health. Some clones in this sample may be carry-over from other donors' samples. CDR3: CATSRDWGREEKLFF. The CDR3 DNA sequence: TGTGCCACCAGCAGAGATTGGGGGCGGGAGGAAAAACTGTTTTTT.